The T cell receptor beta chain described here comes from a study of T cell repertoires in cytomegalovirus infection. Study-wide points: CMV-specific TCR beta clonotypes restricted by HLA-C were the ones dominating the ex vivo response. Carriers of CMV plus the relevant HLA were identified by cumulative public TCR beta family frequency.

Turning to this clonotype: Its target is unknown.

V was pared by 0 bases and J by 4 bases, with 13 bases between. CDR3 size: 16 residues. The germline gives CDR1 MGHRA, CDR2 YSYEKL. Each CDR3 protein is one row after TCRdb ran MiXCR on the reads. The table includes a few hundred thousand distinct CDR3 sequences, approximately 26% detected once. V gene TRBV4-1 combines with J gene TRBJ1-5; D may be TRBD1 (5 bases). The receptor comes from a human donor in good health (CMV status not recorded). Some clones in this sample may be carry-over from other donors' samples. The specimen sequenced was PBMCs. CDR3 coding DNA: TGCGCCAGCAGCCAAGAAGGGGATAAGGGTAATCAGCCCCAGCATTTT. This translates into CASSQEGDKGNQPQHF.